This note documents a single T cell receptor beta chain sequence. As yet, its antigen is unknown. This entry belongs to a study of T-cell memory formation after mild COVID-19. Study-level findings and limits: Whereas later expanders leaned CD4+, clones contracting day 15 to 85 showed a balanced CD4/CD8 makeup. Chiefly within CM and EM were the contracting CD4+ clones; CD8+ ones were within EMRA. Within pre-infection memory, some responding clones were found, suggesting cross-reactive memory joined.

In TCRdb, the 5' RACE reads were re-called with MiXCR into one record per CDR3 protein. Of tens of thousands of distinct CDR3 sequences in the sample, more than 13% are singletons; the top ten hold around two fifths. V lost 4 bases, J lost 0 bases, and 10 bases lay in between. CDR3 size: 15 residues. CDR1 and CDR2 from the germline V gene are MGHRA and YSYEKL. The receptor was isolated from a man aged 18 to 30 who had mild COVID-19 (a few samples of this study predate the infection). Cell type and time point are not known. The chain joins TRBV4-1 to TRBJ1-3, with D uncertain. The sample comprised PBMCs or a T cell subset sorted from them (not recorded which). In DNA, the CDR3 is TGCGCCAGCAGCCCCACCCCGAGCTCTGGAAACACCATATATTTT. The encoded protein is CASSPTPSSGNTIYF.